This passage covers 27 T cell receptor beta chains from one sample sequenced in a study of cytomegalovirus exposure and HLA in healthy donors. Here immunoSEQ multiplex PCR was the method, and the copy in TCRdb shows in-frame clones only, minus some. This table has some 130,000 clones, just under 85% appearing once. Sequencing was carried out using PBMCs. The receptors here all came from a man aged 30 to 45 in good health and CMV-seropositive.

The chain has TRBV6-6 and TRBJ2-5; possible D gene TRBD1, 6 bases. The V end was cut by 6 bases, the J end by 7 bases, with 15 bases between. The CDR3 runs 13 residues. Germline V gene lookup returns CDR1 MNHNY and CDR2 SVGAGI (reference sequence). Written as DNA, the CDR3 is TGTGCCAGCAGCCCTAAGGGGGTAGCGACCCAGTACTTC. As protein: CASSPKGVATQYF.

This chain joins TRBV9 and TRBJ2-1, with 9 bases fitting TRBD1. Unmatched junction bases numbered 10, after V lost 3 bases and J lost 9 bases. The CDR3 contains 15 residues. CDR1 is SGDLS and CDR2 is YYNGEE in the germline V gene. The chain's CDR3 is CASSAGTGILGEQFF. CDR3 coding DNA: TGTGCCAGCAGCGCCGGGACAGGGATCTTAGGTGAGCAGTTCTTC.

The V call is TRBV7-9, the J call TRBJ2-1; D not resolved. Germline-derived CDR1 and CDR2 are SEHNR and FQNEAQ (reference sequence). There are 12 residues in the CDR3. V was pared by 7 bases and J by 9 bases, with 13 bases between. The CDR3 DNA reads as TGTGCCAGCATTTCCCTTGGCATTGAGCAGTTCTTC. Residues: CASISLGIEQFF.

The V gene is TRBV6-6, the J gene TRBJ1-2; TRBD1 is a possible D gene (6 bases). Germline V lookup: CDR1 MNHNY, CDR2 SVGAGI (reference sequence). V was shortened by 2 bases and J by 2 bases, with 9 bases between the two germline ends. This CDR3 contains 14 residues. CDR3 sequence: CASSYRGINYGYTF. CDR3 in DNA: TGTGCCAGCAGTTACAGGGGGATCAACTATGGCTACACCTTC.

In this sample, this clone turned up once. The genes are TRBV6-1 and TRBJ1-2; weak D call: TRBD1 (6 bases). Trimming cost V 6 bases and J 9 bases, with 23 bases left between them. This CDR3 comprises 15 residues. The germline gives CDR1 MNHNS, CDR2 SASEGT. CDR3: CASRKGGEGVVRYTF. The CDR3, as DNA: TGTGCCAGCAGGAAGGGGGGGGAGGGGGTGGTTCGCTACACCTTC.

The rearrangement uses TRBV6-6 and TRBJ2-7; no firm D call. V gave up 2 bases and J gave up 2 bases, with 7 bases separating them. The CDR3 extends over 13 amino acids. Germline V lookup: CDR1 MNHNY, CDR2 SVGAGI (reference sequence). The CDR3 loop is CASSYDEAYEQYF. CDR3 coding DNA: TGTGCCAGCAGTTACGACGAGGCCTACGAGCAGTACTTC.

This chain connects TRBV2 to TRBJ1-1; D remains ambiguous. V lost 7 bases, J lost 5 bases, and 17 bases lay in between. Per germline, CDR1 SNHLY and CDR2 FYNNEI. The CDR3 extends over 14 amino acids. The CDR3 protein is CASMIGVKETEAFF. CDR3 bases: TGTGCCAGCATGATCGGGGTTAAAGAGACTGAAGCTTTCTTT.

The rearrangement links TRBV7-2 to TRBJ2-7, with TRBD1 matching over 7 bases. Unmatched junction bases numbered 6, after V lost 1 base and J lost 6 bases. CDR3 length: 14 residues. CDR1 and CDR2 (germline): SGHTA, FQGNSA. CDR3 nucleotide sequence: TGTGCCAGCAGCTTAGGAGGGGGCCAGTTCGAGCAGTACTTC. Translated, it gives CASSLGGGQFEQYF.

This chain joins TRBV4-2 and TRBJ2-7, with 14 bases that match TRBD2. J lost 4 bases, V lost 1 base, and 12 bases had no gene match. CDR3 size: 19 residues. Germline V CDR1 and CDR2: LGHNA, YNFKEQ. The CDR3 spells CASSQAKGAGTSGRYEQYF. The CDR3 coding sequence is TGTGCCAGCAGCCAAGCTAAGGGGGCCGGGACTAGCGGGAGATACGAGCAGTACTTC.

V and J are TRBV5-6 and TRBJ1-2; D not resolved. Germline CDR1 and CDR2: SGHDT and YYEEEE. Trimming removed 0 bases from V and 4 bases from J, with 10 bases in between. The CDR3 is made up of 14 amino acids. The CDR3 protein is CASSLGKEGYGYTF. The CDR3 nucleotides read TGTGCCAGCAGCTTGGGTAAGGAGGGCTATGGCTACACCTTC. Full variable domain (outside the CDR3, taken from reference TRBV5-6 and TRBJ1-2): DAGVTQSPTHLIKTRGQQVTLRCSPKSGHDTVSWYQQALGQGPQFIFQYYEEEERQRGNFPDRFSGHQFPNYSSELNVNALLLGDSALYLCASSLGKEGYGYTFGSGTRLTVV.

The chain has TRBV19 and TRBJ2-5; the match to TRBD2 covers 7 bases. The CDR3 runs to 15 residues. From germline, CDR1 is LNHDA and CDR2 SQIVND (reference sequence). Trimming took 6 bases from V and 1 from J; bases not matched to a gene: 8. For the CDR3, the DNA is TGTGCCAGTAGCCTAGCGGATACGATCCAAGAGACCCAGTACTTC. Translating gives CASSLADTIQETQYF.

The chain links TRBV11-2 to TRBJ2-5, with unresolved D. The CDR3 length is 15 residues. The germline gives CDR1 SGHAT, CDR2 FQNNGV. The V and J ends lost 0 bases and 5 bases respectively, with 13 bases between them. The CDR3 loop is CASSLDKASWETQYF. DNA of the CDR3: TGTGCCAGCAGCTTAGATAAGGCTAGTTGGGAGACCCAGTACTTC. Full variable domain (outside the CDR3, taken from reference TRBV11-2 and TRBJ2-5): EAGVAQSPRYKIIEKRQSVAFWCNPISGHATLYWYQQILGQGPKLLIQFQNNGVVDDSQLPKDRFSAERLKGVDSTLKIQPAKLEDSAVYLCASSLDKASWETQYFGPGTRLLVL.

V is TRBV5-5 and J is TRBJ1-1; TRBD1 matches at 7 bases. Germline CDR1 reads SGHKS; CDR2 reads YYEKEE (reference sequence). The V segment lost 2 bases and the J segment 0 bases; nucleotides outside the gene matches: 7. The CDR3 spans 16 residues. The CDR3 DNA reads TGTGCCAGCAGCTTAACAGGGGTCTTTATGAACACTGAAGCTTTCTTT. Amino acid sequence: CASSLTGVFMNTEAFF.

The rearrangement joins TRBV19 to TRBJ2-7; a possible D gene is TRBD1 (6 bases). V shed 9 bases and J shed 3 bases, with 15 bases lying between them. CDR3 size: 13 residues. Germline CDR1 LNHDA, CDR2 SQIVND (reference sequence). The CDR3 nucleotides are TGTGCCAGCGCAGAACAGGGCTTCTACGAGCAGTACTTC. It yields the protein CASAEQGFYEQYF.

This clone was seen a few times. J is TRBJ1-6 and V is TRBV4-3; 9 bases map to TRBD1. The CDR3 runs to 17 residues. CDR1 and CDR2 (germline): LGHNA, YSLEER. The V and J ends lost 0 bases and 7 bases, in that order; junction bases with no gene match: 7. CDR3 sequence reads: CASSQENLQGANSPLHF. The CDR3 DNA reads as TGCGCCAGCAGCCAAGAAAACCTACAGGGGGCCAATTCACCCCTCCACTTT.

The chain uses TRBV2 and TRBJ2-6; a possible D gene is TRBD1 (6 bases). V dropped 10 bases and J dropped 2 bases, with 9 bases sitting between them. This CDR3 region has 13 residues. Germline-derived CDR1 and CDR2 are SNHLY and FYNNEI. The CDR3 DNA sequence: TGTGCCATTACAGGGACTGGGGCCAACGTCCTGACTTTC. It specifies CAITGTGANVLTF.

As regards this clone: The same CDR3 is also encoded by other DNA sequences in this sample. The chain recombines TRBV7-2 with TRBJ2-3; TRBD2 agrees at 13 bases. There are 16 residues in the CDR3. The V gene's germline CDR1 is SGHTA and CDR2 FQGNSA. J was trimmed by 3 bases and V by 5 bases; bases with no gene match: 5. CDR3 loop: CASSTGLAGVTDTQYF. CDR3 DNA: TGTGCCAGCAGCACCGGACTAGCGGGAGTGACAGATACGCAGTATTTT.

The sample holds a few counts of this clone. Here the CDR3 reads CASSRGTSAKQETQYF. In nucleotides, the CDR3 is TGTGCCAGCAGCCGGGGGACTAGCGCAAAACAAGAGACCCAGTACTTC. The V and J genes are TRBV5-6 and TRBJ2-5; 10 nucleotides agree with TRBD2. There are 16 residues in the CDR3. Trimming took 4 bases from V and 2 from J; bases not matched to a gene: 8. The germline V gene has CDR1 SGHDT and CDR2 YYEEEE. Complete variable domain (other parts from reference TRBV5-6 and TRBJ2-5): DAGVTQSPTHLIKTRGQQVTLRCSPKSGHDTVSWYQQALGQGPQFIFQYYEEEERQRGNFPDRFSGHQFPNYSSELNVNALLLGDSALYLCASSRGTSAKQETQYFGPGTRLLVL.

This clone was recorded only once. The J gene is TRBJ1-1, the V gene TRBV13; a possible D gene is TRBD1 (5 bases). V gave up 5 bases and J gave up 2 bases, with 9 bases separating them. Germline V gene data show CDR1 as PRHDT and CDR2 as FYEKMQ (reference sequence). CDR3 size: 13 residues. CDR3 sequence: CASSTTVNTEAFF. DNA for the CDR3: TGTGCCAGCAGCACGACAGTTAACACTGAAGCTTTCTTT.

The rearrangement uses TRBV11-2 and TRBJ1-2; a weak D match, TRBD1 (5 bases). The CDR3 consists of 13 residues. V was clipped by 4 bases and J by 3 bases, with 9 bases between them. CDR1 SGHAT and CDR2 FQNNGV come from the germline V gene. This CDR3 is CASSSDRYYGYTF. For the CDR3, the DNA is TGTGCCAGCAGCTCAGACAGATACTATGGCTACACCTTC.

The rearrangement links TRBV5-4 to TRBJ1-2, with 7 bases aligning to TRBD1. The germline V gene has CDR1 SGHNT and CDR2 YYREEE (reference sequence). This CDR3 has 16 residues. V shed 3 bases, J shed 4 bases, and the junction held 12 bases outside the gene matches. This CDR3 reads CASSSEVTGESYGYTF. The CDR3 DNA is TGTGCCAGCAGCTCGGAGGTTACAGGGGAAAGCTATGGCTACACCTTC.

The gene calls are TRBV5-1 and TRBJ1-4; 9 bases map to TRBD1. This CDR3 has 13 amino acids. The germline CDR1 and CDR2 sequences are SGHRS and YFSETQ. V shed 7 bases and J 5 bases; nucleotides not matched to a gene: 3. The CDR3 coding sequence is TGCGCCAGCGCTGGACAGGGGAATGAAAAACTGTTTTTT. Protein sequence: CASAGQGNEKLFF.

This clone was counted only a few times. The rearrangement uses TRBV15 and TRBJ1-5; possible D gene TRBD1, 5 bases. Germline CDR1 reads LNHNV; CDR2 reads YYDKDF (reference sequence). Trimming pared 4 bases from V and 0 bases from J, leaving 7 bases between. This CDR3 region has 14 residues. CDR3 residues: CATSIDSSNQPQHF. For the CDR3, the DNA is TGTGCCACCAGCATAGACAGTAGCAATCAGCCCCAGCATTTT.

This clone occurred many times. This sequence joins TRBV19 and TRBJ1-2; 9 bases align to TRBD1. In germline, CDR1 is LNHDA, CDR2 SQIVND (reference sequence). CDR3 size: 16 residues. V was clipped by 3 bases and J by 4 bases; unmatched bases: 9. The CDR3 loop is CASSIDTGGRGYGYTF. The CDR3 coding sequence is TGTGCCAGTAGTATTGACACAGGGGGCCGGGGCTATGGCTACACCTTC. Full variable domain (outside the CDR3, taken from reference TRBV19 and TRBJ1-2): DGGITQSPKYLFRKEGQNVTLSCEQNLNHDAMYWYRQDPGQGLRLIYYSQIVNDFQKGDIAEGYSVSREKKESFPLTVTSAQKNPTAFYLCASSIDTGGRGYGYTFGSGTRLTVV.

The chain joins TRBV27 to TRBJ2-7; TRBD2 matches 12 bases. From germline, CDR1 is MNHEY and CDR2 SMNVEV (reference sequence). V lost 4 bases, J lost 5 bases, and 9 bases stayed unmatched. The CDR3 contains 16 residues. The CDR3 DNA follows: TGTGCCAGCAGTTCTGGGAGACTAGCGGGAGAAAACGAGCAGTACTTC. This gives the protein CASSSGRLAGENEQYF.

There are a few counts of this clone. The chain joins TRBV5-4 to TRBJ1-1; D might be TRBD1 (6 bases). The CDR3 contains 13 residues. The V end was cut by 4 bases, the J end by 1 base, with 8 bases between. CDR1 SGHNT and CDR2 YYREEE come from the germline V gene (reference sequence). In DNA, the CDR3 is TGTGCCAGCAGCGTGGGACAGAACACTGAAGCTTTCTTT. Protein: CASSVGQNTEAFF.

V and J are TRBV9 and TRBJ2-7; 9 nucleotides line up with TRBD1. Germline trimming cut 3 bases from V and 3 bases from J; bases unmatched to any gene: 4. The germline CDR1 and CDR2 sequences are SGDLS and YYNGEE. This CDR3 is 14 amino acids long. CDR3 in DNA: TGTGCCAGCAGCGCAGGGACAGGGAACTACGAGCAGTACTTC. Translating gives CASSAGTGNYEQYF.